Below, 20 T cell receptor beta chains from the same sample are listed, as sequenced in a study of blood T cell repertoires in COVID-19 (dated by TCRdb to 2020 to 2022). Libraries were constructed by the immunoSEQ multiplex PCR assay. As stored in TCRdb, this immuneACCESS dataset retains in-frame rearrangements with V and J assigned. A fraction of the clones does not appear; measured against another copy, unresolved V genes explain less than half of the discrepancy, and the remainder lacks a known reason. Present in this sample are 150,000 to 200,000 clones, 90% to 95% of which were seen just once. The top ten clones comprise roughly 2% of the sample. The sequenced sample was peripheral blood. The receptors come from a woman aged 60-75 years with COVID-19, enrolled during active disease.

This chain uses TRBV6-1 with TRBJ1-2, with TRBD1 matching 8 bases. Germline V gene sequence: CDR1 MNHNS, CDR2 SASEGT. The CDR3 loop spans 15 amino acids. The J segment lost 4 bases and the V segment lost 0 bases, leaving 4 bases of the junction unmatched. CDR3 sequence reads: CASSEAGQGFYGYTF. For the CDR3, the DNA is TGTGCCAGCAGTGAAGCCGGACAGGGATTCTATGGCTACACCTTC.

The V call is TRBV29-1, the J call TRBJ2-2, with D unresolved. This CDR3 region has 12 residues. V dropped 4 bases and J dropped 4 bases, with 7 bases sitting between them. In germline, CDR1 is SQVTM, CDR2 ANQGSEA. CDR3 amino acids: CSVALSTGELFF. CDR3 DNA sequence: TGCAGCGTTGCACTAAGCACCGGGGAGCTGTTTTTT.

The chain is built from TRBV19 and TRBJ2-7; D remains unclear. This CDR3 contains 15 residues. Trimming stripped 4 bases from V and 0 bases from J, with 13 bases between. CDR1 LNHDA and CDR2 SQIVND come from the germline V gene (reference sequence). The chain's CDR3 is CASSNNEVNSYEQYF. CDR3 in DNA: TGTGCCAGTAGTAACAATGAGGTAAACTCCTACGAGCAGTACTTC.

On this clone: A read error may account for a junction end that differs from germline. This chain links TRBV4-3 with TRBJ2-5; 12 bases are a match to TRBD1. Germline CDR1 LGHNA, CDR2 YSLEER. There are 16 residues in the CDR3. The CDR3 protein is CASSQDPGQGAETQYF. In nucleotides, the CDR3 is TGCGCCAGCAGCCAAGATCCGGGACAGGGGGCTGAGACTCAGTACTTC.

The V gene is TRBV5-1, the J gene TRBJ1-2, with 7 nucleotides matching TRBD1. CDR3 length: 15 amino acids. The V gene end was trimmed by 2 bases and the J gene end by 3 bases; junction bases not matched to a gene: 7. Per germline, CDR1 SGHRS and CDR2 YFSETQ. The CDR3 DNA sequence: TGCGCCAGCAGCTTACACCGGGACAGAGACTATGGCTACACCTTC. It specifies CASSLHRDRDYGYTF. Supplemented by reference TRBV5-1 and TRBJ1-2, the full variable domain reads KAGVTQTPRYLIKTRGQQVTLSCSPISGHRSVSWYQQTPGQGLQFLFEYFSETQRNKGNFPGRFSGRQFSNSRSEMNVSTLELGDSALYLCASSLHRDRDYGYTFGSGTRLTVV.

CDR3 DNA sequence: TGTGCCTGGAGTGGGGGACAGGGCTATGGCTACACCTTC. Translation gives CAWSGGQGYGYTF. The genes are TRBV30 and TRBJ1-2, with 9 positions matching TRBD1. This CDR3 contains 13 residues. Germline V gene lookup returns CDR1 GTSNPN and CDR2 SVGIG (reference sequence). V was clipped by 1 base and J by 4 bases; unmatched bases: 1.

The chain has TRBV9 and TRBJ2-1, with a tentative D call TRBD1 (5 bases). This CDR3 comprises 17 residues. The germline V and J ends were trimmed by 0 bases and 7 bases, with 20 bases remaining between them. The germline gives CDR1 SGDLS, CDR2 YYNGEE. The CDR3 is CASSVGAGALVLNEQFF. The DNA of the CDR3 is TGTGCCAGCAGCGTAGGCGCTGGGGCCCTAGTCTTGAATGAGCAGTTCTTC.

J is TRBJ1-1 and V is TRBV10-3; 10 nucleotides line up with TRBD1. Germline loops: CDR1 ENHRY, CDR2 SYGVKD. CDR3 length: 14 residues. J was trimmed by 11 bases and V by 3 bases; bases with no gene match: 9. The CDR3 DNA follows: TGTGCCATCAGTGAAGGGACAGGGGTGGAGGGGGCTTTCTTT. It is translated as CAISEGTGVEGAFF.

V and J are TRBV7-9 and TRBJ1-2, with 7 bases identical to TRBD1. The V gene's germline CDR1 is SEHNR and CDR2 FQNEAQ (reference sequence). The CDR3 covers 14 residues. V lost 5 bases to trimming and J lost 6 bases; unmatched junction nucleotides: 9. In nucleotides, the CDR3 is TGTGCCAGCAGCCCAGGAGGGACAGTCCATGGCTACACCTTC. Its translation is CASSPGGTVHGYTF.

V gene TRBV4-3 combines with J gene TRBJ1-1; D not resolved. There are 19 residues in the CDR3. Germline CDR1 is LGHNA and CDR2 is YSLEER. V gave up 0 bases and J gave up 0 bases, with 20 bases separating them. The chain's CDR3 is CASSQEAPRGGRVNTEAFF. CDR3 nucleotide sequence: TGCGCCAGCAGCCAAGAAGCTCCCCGGGGAGGGAGGGTGAACACTGAAGCTTTCTTT.

This clone was seen only once. The DNA of the CDR3 is TGTGCCAGCAGCCAACGCTTCGGGTCAACTAATGAAAAACTGTTTTTT. Protein sequence: CASSQRFGSTNEKLFF. V and J are TRBV5-8 and TRBJ1-4; D unresolved. Trimming shortened V by 4 bases and J by 0 bases, and 13 bases separated the two germline ends. The CDR3 has 16 residues. The germline CDR1 and CDR2 sequences are SGHTS and YDEGEE.

CDR3 sequence (DNA): TGTGCCAGCAGCCAAATCAGGGATACCGGGGAGCTGTTTTTT. This gives the protein CASSQIRDTGELFF. V and J are TRBV14 and TRBJ2-2, with D possibly TRBD1 on 5 matching bases. V shed 2 bases and J shed 5 bases, with 9 bases lying between them. Per germline, CDR1 SGHDN and CDR2 FVKESK. CDR3 length: 14 amino acids.

V usage is TRBV19 and J usage is TRBJ2-2; TRBD1 matches at 10 bases. With V trimmed by 7 bases and J by 7 bases, 9 bases remained unmatched. This CDR3 is built from 15 residues. Germline V gives CDR1 LNHDA, CDR2 SQIVND (reference sequence). The CDR3 protein is CASKVGTGAFGELFF. The CDR3 coding sequence is TGTGCCAGTAAAGTAGGGACAGGGGCGTTCGGGGAGCTGTTTTTT.

The gene calls are TRBV6-5 and TRBJ2-4; 9 bases map to TRBD1. CDR1 and CDR2 (germline): MNHEY, SVGAGI. J was trimmed by 7 bases and V by 2 bases; bases with no gene match: 6. There are 15 residues in the CDR3. The CDR3 DNA reads as TGTGCCAGCAGTTACGGGACAGGGTTTGGGAACATTCAGTACTTC. It encodes CASSYGTGFGNIQYF.

The chain joins TRBV9 to TRBJ2-6; the D gene is possibly TRBD2 (5 bases). Germline loops: CDR1 SGDLS, CDR2 YYNGEE. The CDR3 extends over 16 amino acids. Trimming took off 0 bases at V and 1 base at J, with 8 bases between the two ends. CDR3 DNA sequence: TGTGCCAGCAGCGTAGGAGGGATGTCTGGGGCCAACGTCCTGACTTTC. This codes for CASSVGGMSGANVLTF.

This chain links TRBV3-1 (or the pseudogene TRBV3-2) with TRBJ1-2; D uncertain. The V end was cut by 0 bases, the J end by 3 bases, with 8 bases between. CDR3 length equals 14 residues. From germline, CDR1 is LGHDT and CDR2 YNNKEL (reference sequence). DNA for the CDR3: TGTGCCAGCAGCCAAGACCTCTCAGACTATGGCTACACCTTC. Translated, it gives CASSQDLSDYGYTF.

DNA of the CDR3: TGTGCCAGCAGTGTTAGGGGTAATTCACCCCTCCACTTT. This encodes CASSVRGNSPLHF. The chain employs TRBV2 and TRBJ1-6; D possibly corresponds to TRBD1 (5 bases). V lost 4 bases, J lost 6 bases, and 7 bases lay in between. The CDR3 is 13 residues long. The germline V gene encodes CDR1 SNHLY and CDR2 FYNNEI.

The chain recombines TRBV6-5 with TRBJ1-2; D is perhaps TRBD1 (5 bases). V lost 0 bases and J lost 4, with 9 bases in between. Germline CDR1 is MNHEY and CDR2 is SVGAGI. The CDR3 sequence is 14 residues long. CDR3 sequence reads: CASSYSREGYGYTF. In DNA form, the CDR3 reads TGTGCCAGCAGTTACTCCAGGGAGGGCTATGGCTACACCTTC.

This chain joins TRBV19 and TRBJ1-3; TRBD1 might be the D (5 bases). This CDR3 is 15 amino acids long. Germline V lookup: CDR1 LNHDA, CDR2 SQIVND (reference sequence). The germline V and J ends were trimmed by 5 bases and 0 bases, with 11 bases remaining between them. The CDR3: CASSSGTYSGNTIYF. The CDR3 DNA sequence: TGTGCCAGTAGTTCCGGGACTTACTCTGGAAACACCATATATTTT. Full variable domain (missing parts from reference TRBV19 and TRBJ1-3): DGGITQSPKYLFRKEGQNVTLSCEQNLNHDAMYWYRQDPGQGLRLIYYSQIVNDFQKGDIAEGYSVSREKKESFPLTVTSAQKNPTAFYLCASSSGTYSGNTIYFGEGSWLTVV.

This clone showed up just once. This chain connects TRBV3-1 (or the pseudogene TRBV3-2) to TRBJ1-1; D unresolved. CDR1 is LGHDT, CDR2 YNNKEL, per germline (reference sequence). Between the trimmed V and J ends, which lost 4 bases and 5 bases, there was a span of 14 bases. CDR3 length: 14 amino acids. The CDR3: CASSRRAGTTEAFF. The CDR3 DNA reads as TGTGCCAGCAGCCGCCGGGCGGGAACAACTGAAGCTTTCTTT.